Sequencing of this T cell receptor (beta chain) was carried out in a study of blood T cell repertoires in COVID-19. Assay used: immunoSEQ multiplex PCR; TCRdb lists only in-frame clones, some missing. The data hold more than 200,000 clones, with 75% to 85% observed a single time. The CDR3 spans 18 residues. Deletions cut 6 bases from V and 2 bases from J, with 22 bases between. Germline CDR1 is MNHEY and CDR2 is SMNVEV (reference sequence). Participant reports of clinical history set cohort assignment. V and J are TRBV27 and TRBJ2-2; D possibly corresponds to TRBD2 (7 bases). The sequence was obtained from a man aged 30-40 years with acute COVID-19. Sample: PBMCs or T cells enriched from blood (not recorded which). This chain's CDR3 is CASRSGGARFSNTGELFF. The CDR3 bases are TGTGCCAGCAGGAGTGGGGGGGCGCGGTTTAGTAACACCGGGGAGCTGTTTTTT.